This entry features one T cell receptor beta chain sequence. Membership in each cohort depended on participant-reported clinical history. The germline V gene encodes CDR1 MDHEN and CDR2 SYDVKM. The V and J ends lost 6 bases and 6 bases, in that order; junction bases with no gene match: 4. The CDR3 extends over 12 amino acids. How the authors handled the data: The assay estimated nucleated cells by amplifying reference gene primers. Measured with immunoSEQ multiplex PCR; TCRdb has only the in-frame clones, and not every one. V, J and clone size are those of that table, while D and trimming were read from the DNA. Of 100,000 to 150,000 clones listed, roughly four fifths are singletons. This entry comes from a study of blood T cell repertoires in COVID-19.

Sequenced input: PBMCs or T cells enriched from blood (not recorded which). The chain combines TRBV28 with TRBJ2-7, with TRBD1 matching over 8 bases. The sequence derives from a man aged 35 to 55 with acute COVID-19. The CDR3 DNA reads as TGTGCCAGCAGGACAGGGGAAGGCGAGCAGTACTTC. This gives the protein CASRTGEGEQYF.